The next 14 T cell receptor beta chains were all read from a single sample in a study of blood T cell repertoires in COVID-19. TCRdb's table, derived via immunoSEQ multiplex PCR, lists solely in-frame clones and lacks some. The sample records around 72,000 clones, 82% being singletons. The sequenced sample consisted of peripheral blood. These receptors were taken from a woman aged 55-70 years with acute or convalescent COVID-19.

This chain uses TRBV19 with TRBJ1-4, with 9 bases fitting TRBD1. The CDR3 runs to 14 residues. Germline V gene data show CDR1 as LNHDA and CDR2 as SQIVND (reference sequence). V gave up 3 bases and J gave up 7 bases; unmatched junction bases: 3. CDR3 residues: CASSIGQGTEKLFF. CDR3 bases: TGTGCCAGTAGTATCGGACAGGGGACTGAAAAACTGTTTTTT. Based on the CDR3 plus reference TRBV19 and TRBJ1-4, the full variable domain is DGGITQSPKYLFRKEGQNVTLSCEQNLNHDAMYWYRQDPGQGLRLIYYSQIVNDFQKGDIAEGYSVSREKKESFPLTVTSAQKNPTAFYLCASSIGQGTEKLFFGSGTQLSVL.

This sequence joins TRBV24-1 and TRBJ1-4, with D possibly being TRBD1 (6 bases). In germline, CDR1 is KGHDR, CDR2 SFDVKD. Trimming shortened V by 2 bases and J by 6 bases, and 15 bases separated the two germline ends. The CDR3 loop spans 16 amino acids. The CDR3 nucleotides are TGTGCCACCAGTGATTCTTCAGGCCAGGGGTATGAAAAACTGTTTTTT. As protein: CATSDSSGQGYEKLFF.

The V gene is TRBV12-3 or TRBV12-4, the J gene TRBJ1-4, with 7 nucleotides matching TRBD1. With V trimmed by 7 bases and J by 6 bases, 5 bases remained unmatched. The CDR3 spans 13 residues. CDR3 residues: CASKEGADEKLFF. Here the CDR3 DNA reads TGTGCCAGCAAGGAGGGGGCGGATGAAAAACTGTTTTTT.

The J gene is TRBJ2-1, the V gene TRBV30; TRBD1 might be the D (6 bases). The germline CDR1 and CDR2 sequences are GTSNPN and SVGIG (reference sequence). V lost 4 bases and J 3 bases, leaving 19 bases between the germline ends. The CDR3 contains 16 residues. The CDR3 sequence: CAWTPVGARNYNEQFF. The CDR3 nucleotides are TGTGCCTGGACCCCAGTGGGGGCGCGGAACTACAATGAGCAGTTCTTC.

This clone has a handful of counts. This rearrangement joins TRBV11-2 to TRBJ2-1; D gene ambiguous. The germline V and J ends were trimmed by 1 base and 0 bases, with 13 bases remaining between them. The CDR3 extends over 17 amino acids. Germline lookup yields CDR1 SGHAT and CDR2 FQNNGV. DNA of the CDR3: TGTGCCAGCAGCTTAGTCGGTAGCAGAGGCTCCTACAATGAGCAGTTCTTC. Translated: CASSLVGSRGSYNEQFF.

V and J are TRBV10-3 and TRBJ2-7; 7 bases align to TRBD1. Germline trimming cut 7 bases from V and 2 bases from J; bases unmatched to any gene: 2. Germline-derived CDR1 and CDR2 are ENHRY and SYGVKD. CDR3 length: 12 residues. CDR3 coding DNA: TGTGCCATCAACAGGGGTCCCTACGAGCAGTACTTC. Protein product: CAINRGPYEQYF.

This sequence joins TRBV6-1 and TRBJ2-1; possible D gene TRBD1, 5 bases. The V end lost 0 bases, the J end lost 4 bases, and 13 bases lay between the germline ends. The CDR3 runs to 16 residues. Germline V CDR1 and CDR2: MNHNS, SASEGT. CDR3 coding DNA: TGTGCCAGCAGTGAAGCTAAGGGGTTAGAGTACAATGAGCAGTTCTTC. As protein: CASSEAKGLEYNEQFF.

This chain uses TRBV5-1 with TRBJ1-1; 9 bases match TRBD1. From germline, CDR1 is SGHRS and CDR2 YFSETQ. With V trimmed by 2 bases and J by 6 bases, 11 bases remained unmatched. This CDR3 has 16 amino acids. In DNA, the CDR3 is TGCGCCAGCAGCTTAAAACTTTCGGGACAGGGCTCTGAAGCTTTCTTT. This translates into CASSLKLSGQGSEAFF.

The chain links TRBV28 to TRBJ1-2, with 10 bases identical to TRBD1. This CDR3 spans 14 amino acids. After removal of 5 bases from V and 8 bases from J, the junction contained 8 bases not matched to a gene. Germline CDR1 and CDR2: MDHEN and SYDVKM. The CDR3 sequence is CASSAPGQGRGYTF. In nucleotides, the CDR3 is TGTGCCAGCAGTGCGCCGGGACAGGGGAGAGGCTACACCTTC.

The gene calls are TRBV27 and TRBJ2-1; weak D call: TRBD1 (7 bases). CDR1 MNHEY and CDR2 SMNVEV come from the germline V gene (reference sequence). CDR3 size: 16 residues. Trimming cost V 6 bases and J 10 bases, with 25 bases left between them. CDR3 amino acids: CASSPAQGGLLKEQFF. CDR3 in DNA: TGTGCCAGCAGCCCAGCCCAGGGGGGACTCCTAAAAGAGCAGTTCTTC.

This clone showed up just once. J is TRBJ1-5 and V is TRBV5-6; 10 bases line up with TRBD1. CDR1 SGHDT and CDR2 YYEEEE come from the germline V gene. The V segment lost 3 bases and the J segment 1 base; nucleotides outside the gene matches: 1. The CDR3 contains 15 residues. The CDR3 here is CASSSGQGSNQPQHF. The DNA for the CDR3 is TGTGCCAGCAGCTCGGGACAGGGGAGCAATCAGCCCCAGCATTTT.

This chain links TRBV6-5 with TRBJ2-7; maybe TRBD1 (6 bases). Trimming left V 6 bases short and J 2 bases short, with 11 bases between. In germline, CDR1 is MNHEY, CDR2 SVGAGI. CDR3 length: 13 residues. CDR3 in DNA: TGTGCCAGCAGAGTCGACAGGACCTACGAGCAGTACTTC. It is translated as CASRVDRTYEQYF.

This chain joins TRBV27 and TRBJ1-1; perhaps TRBD1 as D (6 bases). V was trimmed by 7 bases and J by 5 bases, leaving 17 bases between them. CDR3 length equals 14 residues. The germline CDR1 and CDR2 sequences are MNHEY and SMNVEV (reference sequence). This CDR3 reads CASTERQGITEAFF. The CDR3 nucleotides are TGTGCCAGCACCGAACGGCAGGGGATAACTGAAGCTTTCTTT.

J is TRBJ2-3 and V is TRBV5-1; D may be TRBD1 (6 bases). The CDR3 loop spans 15 amino acids. The germline V gene has CDR1 SGHRS and CDR2 YFSETQ. Trimming cost V 0 bases and J 1 base, with 9 bases left between them. For the CDR3, the DNA is TGCGCCAGCAGCTTGGGCAGGGGTGGCACAGATACGCAGTATTTT. Translation gives CASSLGRGGTDTQYF.